This T cell receptor (beta chain) came from a study of tumor-infiltrating lymphocytes in localized non-small cell lung cancer. Looking at the study overall: Patients included smokers and never-smokers with various histologies, some sampled after neoadjuvant chemotherapy. Each patient gave resected tumor and non-adjacent uninvolved lung tissue. Study findings and constraints: Recurrence-free survival showed no association with tumor T-cell fraction. Immunotypes IM1 and IM2 had similar TCR-derived T-cell fractions.

Measured with immunoSEQ multiplex PCR; TCRdb has only the in-frame clones, and not every one. The table includes about 23,000 clones, around 70% detected once. On this clone: Its matching antigen is unknown.

The V gene's germline CDR1 is SGHNT and CDR2 YENEEA. V was cut by 3 bases and J by 5 bases, with 14 bases left in between. The CDR3 loop spans 15 amino acids. The chain is built from TRBV11-3 and TRBJ2-1; D perhaps matches TRBD2 (5 bases). The sequencing sample was made of lung tumor tissue. The origin of this receptor is a human donor with non-small cell lung cancer. CDR3 sequence reads: CASSLASQRNNEQFF. CDR3 nucleotide sequence: TGTGCCAGCAGCTTGGCTAGCCAGAGAAACAATGAGCAGTTCTTC.